The source of this T cell receptor (beta chain) is a study of cytomegalovirus exposure and HLA in healthy donors. Study in general: An earlier analysis identified 100 million to 130 million unique TCR beta sequences in 150 million to 200 million T cells. Drawn from HLA-typed donors, about 82 million unique TCRs were held in an early data release. Study-level findings and limits: The study flagged some 170 TCR beta chains as cytomegalovirus-associated.

The PCR ran on 60 Vbeta and 13 Jbeta primers. Assay used: immunoSEQ multiplex PCR; TCRdb lists only in-frame clones, some missing. The sample comprises about 160,000 clones, about 81% of which are singletons, and approximately 2% rests with the top ten. For this clone: As yet, its antigen is unknown.

Material for sequencing was PBMCs. The TCR originated in a woman younger than 35 in good health and CMV-seronegative.

Written as DNA, the CDR3 is TGTGCCAGCAGCTTAAGGACAGAAGCTAACTATGGCTACACCTTC. Residues: CASSLRTEANYGYTF. The genes are TRBV5-4 and TRBJ1-2, with a tentative D call TRBD1 (6 bases). V lost 2 bases, J lost 0 bases, and 11 bases lay in between. The CDR3 spans 15 residues. CDR1 is SGHNT and CDR2 is YYREEE in the germline V gene (reference sequence). The whole variable domain, remainder taken from reference TRBV5-4 and TRBJ1-2, is ETGVTQSPTHLIKTRGQQVTLRCSSQSGHNTVSWYQQALGQGPQFIFQYYREEENGRGNFPPRFSGLQFPNYSSELNVNALELDDSALYLCASSLRTEANYGYTFGSGTRLTVV.